This T cell receptor (beta chain) was retrieved from a study of long-term antiretroviral therapy in people with HIV. CDR1 and CDR2 from the germline V gene are SGHTA and FQGTGA. V was cut by 1 base and J by 4 bases, with 14 bases left in between. The CDR3 consists of 16 residues. Running of the v3.0 immunoSEQ assay took place at survey level. TCRdb's copy holds only in-frame clones and misses some; the assay was immunoSEQ multiplex PCR. Among about 31,000 clones, roughly three quarters were seen once, and the ten largest hold approximately 3.4%. This clone has just one count. What it binds is not known. Study findings and constraints: The range of CDR3 lengths in HIV repertoires proved narrower than that found in controls.

Specimens held 1-10 million cryopreserved PBMC prior to DNA extraction. Source: unsorted PBMCs, taken 1.9 years after starting antiretroviral therapy. The chain joins TRBV7-3 to TRBJ2-1; D is possibly TRBD1 or TRBD2 (6 bases each). The sequence was collected from a man in his late teens or twenties with HIV. CDR3 in DNA: TGTGCCAGCAGCTTAAACGGGGGCTGGATATACAATGAGCAGTTCTTC. Protein product: CASSLNGGWIYNEQFF.